The clone carrying this T cell receptor (beta chain) has only a few counts. The table came from immunoSEQ multiplex PCR; TCRdb's copy has only in-frame clones and leaves some out. This sample has around 430,000 clones, with around 75% found just once. The sample belongs to a study of shared clonotypes between healthy human individuals. The CDR3 extends over 14 amino acids. Germline lookup yields CDR1 SNHLY and CDR2 FYNNEI. Germline trimming cut 5 bases from V and 5 bases from J; bases unmatched to any gene: 5. The sequencing sample was made of PBMCs. The chain recombines TRBV2 with TRBJ2-5; 10 positions agree with TRBD1. This receptor was obtained from a woman aged 40 to 50 in good health. Some clones in this sample may be carry-over from other donors' samples. CDR3 DNA sequence: TGTGCCAGCAGTCCGGGACAGGGGTACGAGACCCAGTACTTC. It specifies CASSPGQGYETQYF.